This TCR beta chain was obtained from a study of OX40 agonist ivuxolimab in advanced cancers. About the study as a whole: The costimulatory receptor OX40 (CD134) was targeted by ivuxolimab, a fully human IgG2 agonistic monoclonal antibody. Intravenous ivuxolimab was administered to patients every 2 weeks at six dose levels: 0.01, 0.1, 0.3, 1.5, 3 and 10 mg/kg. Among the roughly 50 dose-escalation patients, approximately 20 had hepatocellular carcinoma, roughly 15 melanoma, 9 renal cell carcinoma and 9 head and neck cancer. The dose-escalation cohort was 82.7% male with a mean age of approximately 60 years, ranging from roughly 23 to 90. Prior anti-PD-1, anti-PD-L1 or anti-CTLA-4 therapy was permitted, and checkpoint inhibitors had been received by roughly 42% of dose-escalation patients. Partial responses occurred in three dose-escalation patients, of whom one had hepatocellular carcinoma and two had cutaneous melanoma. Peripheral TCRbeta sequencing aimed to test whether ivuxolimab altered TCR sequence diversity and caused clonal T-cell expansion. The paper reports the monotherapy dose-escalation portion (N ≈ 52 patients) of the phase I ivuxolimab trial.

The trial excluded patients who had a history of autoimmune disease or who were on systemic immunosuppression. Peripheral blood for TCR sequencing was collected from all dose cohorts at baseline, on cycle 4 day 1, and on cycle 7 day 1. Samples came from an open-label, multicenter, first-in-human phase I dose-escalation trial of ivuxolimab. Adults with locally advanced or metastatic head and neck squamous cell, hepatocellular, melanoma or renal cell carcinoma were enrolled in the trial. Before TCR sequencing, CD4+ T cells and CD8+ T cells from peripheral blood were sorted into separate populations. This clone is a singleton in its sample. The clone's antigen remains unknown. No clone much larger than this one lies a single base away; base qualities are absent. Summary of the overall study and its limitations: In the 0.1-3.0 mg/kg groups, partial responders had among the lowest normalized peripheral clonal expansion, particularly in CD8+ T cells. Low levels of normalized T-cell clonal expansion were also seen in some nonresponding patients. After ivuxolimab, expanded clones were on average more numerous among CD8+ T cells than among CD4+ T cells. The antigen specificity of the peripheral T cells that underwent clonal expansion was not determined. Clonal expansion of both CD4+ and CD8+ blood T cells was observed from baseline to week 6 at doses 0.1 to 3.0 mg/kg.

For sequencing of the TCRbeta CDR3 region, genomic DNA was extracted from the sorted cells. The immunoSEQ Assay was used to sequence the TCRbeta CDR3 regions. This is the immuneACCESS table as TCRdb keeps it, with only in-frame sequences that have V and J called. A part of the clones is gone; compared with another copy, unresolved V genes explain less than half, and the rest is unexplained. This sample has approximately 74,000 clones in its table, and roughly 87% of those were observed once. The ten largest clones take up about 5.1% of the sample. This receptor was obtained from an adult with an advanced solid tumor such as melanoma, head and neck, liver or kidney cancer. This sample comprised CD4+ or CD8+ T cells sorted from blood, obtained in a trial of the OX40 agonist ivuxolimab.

The DNA is as follows: TGTGCCAGCAGCTTAGGTCCTAGCGGGGGTCTCAATGAGCAGTTCTTC. It is translated as CASSLGPSGGLNEQFF. Recombination linked TRBV7-2 to TRBJ2-1, and TRBD2 aligns with 10 junction nucleotides. Via the germline V gene, CDR1 is SGHTA and CDR2 FQGNSA. The V end gives up 1 base and the J end 6 bases, leaving 6 bases in the junction not matched to a gene. The CDR3, cysteine through phenylalanine, is 16 amino acids long. Kept here is only the CDR3 DNA, which spans 48 bases and is read in frame from base 1.